This T cell receptor (beta chain) was profiled in a study of T cells in Graves' hyperthyroidism and ophthalmopathy. Ten or more counts support this clonotype. This may stem from a read error, because a much larger clone lies one nucleotide away. Using RNA transcripts as the source, TCR beta CDR3 regions were amplified. TCR CDR3 underwent first-round RT-PCR with the HTBI primer set. MiXCR, applied by TCRdb to the multiplex PCR reads, yields one record per CDR3 protein. The sample has some 350,000 distinct CDR3 sequences, about a fifth seen once; the top ten hold approximately 4%. Trimming left V 8 bases short and J 4 bases short, with 17 bases between. Germline V gene data show CDR1 as LNHNV and CDR2 as YYDKDF (reference sequence). This CDR3 spans 14 amino acids. Researchers defined stable Graves' hyperthyroidism as no ophthalmopathy progression within 18 months. PBMCs stemmed from more than 7.5 ml fresh peripheral blood.

The clonotype was recovered from a young woman with Graves' hyperthyroidism. The source material was blood. The chain couples TRBV15 to TRBJ2-5; possibly TRBD2 for D (5 bases). The CDR3 here is CATGTLRRAETQYF. CDR3 DNA: TGTGCCACCGGCACTTTGCGGCGGGCAGAGACCCAGTACTTC. Filled out from reference TRBV15 and TRBJ2-5, the complete variable domain reads DAMVIQNPRYQVTQFGKPVTLSCSQTLNHNVMYWYQQKSSQAPKLLFHYYDKDFNNEADTPDNFQSRRPNTSFCFLDIRSPGLGDTAMYLCATGTLRRAETQYFGPGTRLLVL.